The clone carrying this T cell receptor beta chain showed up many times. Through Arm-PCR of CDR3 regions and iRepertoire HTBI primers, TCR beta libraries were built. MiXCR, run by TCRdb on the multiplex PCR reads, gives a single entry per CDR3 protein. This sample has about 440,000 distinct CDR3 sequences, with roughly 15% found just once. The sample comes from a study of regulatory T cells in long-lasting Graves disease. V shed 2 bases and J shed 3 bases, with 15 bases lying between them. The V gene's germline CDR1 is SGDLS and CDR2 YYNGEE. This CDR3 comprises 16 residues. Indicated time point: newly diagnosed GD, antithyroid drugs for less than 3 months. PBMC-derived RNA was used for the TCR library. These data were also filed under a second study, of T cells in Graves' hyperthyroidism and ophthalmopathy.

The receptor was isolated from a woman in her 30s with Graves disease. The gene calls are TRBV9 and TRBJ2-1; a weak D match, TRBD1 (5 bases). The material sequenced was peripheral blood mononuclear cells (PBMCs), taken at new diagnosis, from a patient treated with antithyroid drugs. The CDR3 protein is CASSVVSDNLYNEQFF. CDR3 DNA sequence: TGTGCCAGCAGCGTCGTATCGGACAACCTCTACAATGAGCAGTTCTTC.